Listed here is a single T cell receptor beta chain. The antigen is not known. The time point here: pre-sensitization, week 0. Indicated treatment: therapeutic diphenylcyclopropenone sensitization with weekly scalp DPC. This entry comes from a study of human T cells and chemical hapten exposure. About the research overall: All through the roughly 25-week study, the scalp of each patient received diphenylcyclopropenone doses weekly. General study results and limits: Because all patients had alopecia, their immune responses might differ from healthy ones. Controls formed significantly fewer large CDR3 similarity clusters than expanded TCRs did.

The CDR3 is 14 residues long. V lost 6 bases and J lost 5, with 16 bases in between. The V gene's germline CDR1 is SGHTA and CDR2 FQGNSA. Unique molecular identifiers were attached to individual cDNA molecules within the library. TCRdb re-derived calls from the RACE reads in MiXCR, one entry per CDR3 protein. The sample shows a few hundred thousand distinct CDR3 sequences, roughly 6% of them seen only once. The starting material was whole blood, obtained in connection with sensitization to the hapten diphenylcyclopropenone (DPC). The sequence was obtained from a woman under 30 with alopecia areata. Some clones in this sample may be carry-over from other donors' samples. The chain combines TRBV7-2 with TRBJ1-1; D unclear. This chain's CDR3 is CASRPGLQGTEAFF. In nucleotides, the CDR3 is TGTGCCAGCAGACCCGGGCTCCAAGGGACTGAAGCTTTCTTT.